Below are 11 T cell receptor beta chains sequenced from a single sample in a study of human T cells and chemical hapten exposure. Each CDR3 protein is one row after TCRdb ran MiXCR on the RACE reads. The sample lists fewer than 85,000 distinct CDR3 sequences, roughly 11% occurring once. The time point was: patch test 2, 6 weeks after DPC sensitization. The treatment was: therapeutic diphenylcyclopropenone sensitization with weekly scalp DPC. The sample here was whole blood, taken in connection with sensitization to the hapten diphenylcyclopropenone (DPC). These receptors originate from a young man with alopecia areata. Some clones in this sample may be carry-over from other donors' samples.

This clonotype occurred many times. The chain has TRBV6-2 or TRBV6-3 and TRBJ2-1; 11 bases line up with TRBD2. This CDR3 comprises 16 residues. Germline V gene data show CDR1 as MNHEY and CDR2 as SVGEGT. Trimming removed 0 bases from V and 10 bases from J; junction bases left unmatched: 8. This CDR3 is CASSYSSLAGGREQFF. In DNA form, the CDR3 reads TGTGCCAGCAGTTACTCGAGCCTAGCGGGGGGAAGAGAGCAGTTCTTC.

This clonotype showed up just a few times. The V call is TRBV4-2, the J call TRBJ2-7; the D gene could be TRBD1 or TRBD2 (5 bases each). This CDR3 region has 15 residues. Trimming shortened V by 1 base and J by 5 bases, and 15 bases separated the two germline ends. The germline CDR1 and CDR2 sequences are LGHNA and YNFKEQ. The CDR3 DNA sequence: TGTGCCAGCAGCCAAGGATTCGGGGACGGGCACGAGCAGTACTTC. It specifies CASSQGFGDGHEQYF.

This clonotype has just a few counts. V is TRBV10-3 and J is TRBJ2-3, with 8 bases lining up with TRBD2. Germline V lookup: CDR1 ENHRY, CDR2 SYGVKD. This CDR3 spans 15 amino acids. V lost 7 bases, J lost 1 base, and 7 bases stayed unmatched. DNA of the CDR3: TGTGCCATCACCAGTGCGGGGGGCCGCACAGATACGCAGTATTTT. Its protein is CAITSAGGRTDTQYF.

This clonotype was seen repeatedly, ten times or more. J is TRBJ2-7 and V is TRBV20-1; TRBD1 aligns across 9 bases. V trimming: 2 bases; J trimming: 6 bases; junction bases outside the gene matches: 8. The germline V gene encodes CDR1 DFQATT and CDR2 SNEGSKA (reference sequence). The CDR3 runs 14 residues. The CDR3 reads CSARSGTGHLEQYF. Written as DNA, the CDR3 is TGCAGTGCTAGATCCGGGACAGGGCACCTCGAGCAGTACTTC.

This clonotype was seen at least ten times. J is TRBJ2-5 and V is TRBV4-1; no firm D call. This CDR3 has 12 amino acids. Germline lookup yields CDR1 MGHRA and CDR2 YSYEKL. V was pared by 5 bases and J by 5 bases, with 9 bases between. CDR3 sequence: CASSAPLETQYF. The CDR3 DNA reads TGCGCCAGCAGCGCCCCGCTGGAGACCCAGTACTTC.

V usage is TRBV7-6 and J usage is TRBJ1-4; TRBD1 matches 9 bases. There are 14 residues in the CDR3. The V and J ends lost 5 bases and 6 bases, in that order; junction bases with no gene match: 4. CDR1 and CDR2 from the germline V gene are SGHVS and FNYEAQ. CDR3 residues: CASSNRDRDEKLFF. CDR3 nucleotides: TGTGCCAGCAGCAACCGGGACAGGGATGAAAAACTGTTTTTT.

This clonotype was observed a handful of times. The chain joins TRBV29-1 to TRBJ2-3; D is uncertain. The V end lost 6 bases, the J end lost 0 bases, and 10 bases lay between the germline ends. This CDR3 is 13 amino acids long. Germline V CDR1 and CDR2: SQVTM, ANQGSEA. The CDR3 is CSVQTRSTDTQYF. The CDR3 region has the DNA TGCAGCGTCCAGACCCGTAGCACAGATACGCAGTATTTT.

This clonotype was counted at least ten times. This sequence joins TRBV7-2 and TRBJ1-2; weak D call: TRBD1 (5 bases). This CDR3 contains 12 residues. V was trimmed by 5 bases and J by 4 bases, leaving 8 bases between them. CDR1 SGHTA and CDR2 FQGNSA come from the germline V gene. CDR3 loop: CASSRDFYGYTF. The CDR3 coding sequence is TGTGCCAGCAGCCGGGACTTCTATGGCTACACCTTC. The whole variable domain, filled in from reference TRBV7-2 and TRBJ1-2, reads GAGVSQSPSNKVTEKGKDVELRCDPISGHTALYWYRQSLGQGLEFLIYFQGNSAPDKSGLPSDRFSAERTGGSVSTLTIQRTQQEDSAVYLCASSRDFYGYTFGSGTRLTVV.

The chain recombines TRBV28 with TRBJ2-7; D uncertain. CDR1 and CDR2 (germline): MDHEN, SYDVKM. Trimming pared 6 bases from V and 0 bases from J, leaving 9 bases between. CDR3 length equals 13 residues. CDR3 DNA: TGTGCCAGCAGCTCATTACCCTCCTACGAGCAGTACTTC. Translation gives CASSSLPSYEQYF.

In this sample, this clonotype turned up many times. The CDR3 reads CASSKGRDFSYEQYV. CDR3 DNA sequence: TGTGCCAGCAGTAAAGGCCGGGACTTCTCCTACGAGCAGTACGTC. The rearrangement links TRBV6-2 or TRBV6-3 to TRBJ2-7; TRBD2 might be the D (6 bases). CDR1 is MNHEY, CDR2 SVGEGT, per germline. CDR3 size: 15 residues. Trimming removed 5 bases at V and 0 bases at J, with 14 bases between.

This clonotype was recorded a few times. The V call is TRBV12-3 or TRBV12-4, the J call TRBJ2-4; either TRBD1 or TRBD2 may supply D (5 bases each). V lost 5 bases to trimming and J lost 1 base, with 18 bases between them. The CDR3 runs to 17 residues. CDR3 in amino acids: CASSGRTGPMAKNIQYF. The CDR3 DNA is TGTGCCAGCAGTGGAAGGACGGGACCTATGGCCAAAAACATTCAGTACTTC.